This T cell receptor (beta chain) was captured by sequencing in a study of T cells in Graves' hyperthyroidism and ophthalmopathy. RNA transcripts gave rise to amplified TCR beta CDR3 regions. The TCR CDR3 first-round RT-PCR relied on the HTBI primer set. TCRdb redid the calling of the multiplex PCR reads with MiXCR, one entry per CDR3 protein. The table includes 200,000 to 300,000 distinct CDR3 sequences, roughly 22% detected once. Study-level results: Classification by a 13 V-J model distinguished ophthalmopathy from stable hyperthyroidism.

This clonotype was seen many times. The target antigen is unknown. The source of this sequence is a woman between 40 and 50 years old with Graves' ophthalmopathy. Sequenced material: blood.

The DNA for the CDR3 is TGTGCCAGCAGTTTCCTCGGACAGGTCTATGGCTACACCTTC. Its protein is CASSFLGQVYGYTF. The chain employs TRBV28 and TRBJ1-2; 7 nucleotides align to TRBD1. Germline CDR1 and CDR2: MDHEN and SYDVKM. This CDR3 is built from 14 residues. J was trimmed by 4 bases and V by 3 bases; bases with no gene match: 5.